This T cell receptor (beta chain) comes out of a study of regulatory T cells in long-lasting Graves disease. In building TCR beta libraries, iRepertoire HTBI primers were used together with Arm-PCR of CDR3 regions. From the multiplex PCR reads, TCRdb called clonotypes with MiXCR, one entry per CDR3 protein. This sample carries roughly 400,000 distinct CDR3 sequences, around 16% of them seen once, and the ten largest clones take roughly 8%. Study conclusions and caveats: Persistent cases favored TRBV28, TRBJ1-2 and TRBJ2-5.

At least ten counts were recorded for this clonotype. The target antigen is unknown. The ends lost 5 bases at V and 2 bases at J; junction bases unmatched: 3. CDR3 length equals 15 residues. Germline V gene lookup returns CDR1 LGHDT and CDR2 YNNKEL (reference sequence). Time point: newly diagnosed GD, antithyroid drugs for less than 3 months. Generation of the TCR library employed RNA extracted from PBMCs. This sample was also put to use in a study of T cells in Graves' hyperthyroidism and ophthalmopathy. From that paper: Each patient was aged 18 to 65 and had newly diagnosed hyperthyroidism of under 2 months' duration. With a median lead of 6.5 months before onset, the model predicted ophthalmopathy.

The material sequenced was peripheral blood mononuclear cells (PBMCs), taken at new diagnosis, from a patient treated with antithyroid drugs. This TCR was sampled from a woman aged 40 to 55 with Graves disease. This chain connects TRBV3-1 to TRBJ2-3; 11 positions match TRBD1. The CDR3 DNA reads as TGTGCCAGCAGCAGGGACAGGGGGGACACAGATACGCAGTATTTT. Protein: CASSRDRGDTDTQYF.